The 25 T cell receptor beta chains presented below share a single source sample, sequenced in a study of lymphopenia after photon versus proton radiotherapy. The repertoire was sequenced with immunoSEQ multiplex PCR; TCRdb's copy has only in-frame clones and lacks some. The table has 75,000 to 90,000 clones, around 80% seen once. The sequencing used peripheral blood, collected from a patient treated with proton-based radiotherapy. These receptors were collected from a man aged 60-69 years with pancreatic cancer.

The chain recombines TRBV7-2 with TRBJ2-2; 11 nucleotides agree with TRBD2. Germline V CDR1 and CDR2: SGHTA, FQGNSA. J was trimmed by 3 bases and V by 6 bases; bases with no gene match: 3. This CDR3 has 15 amino acids. CDR3 sequence: CASRRLAGYTGELFF. CDR3 coding DNA: TGTGCCAGCAGAAGACTAGCGGGATACACCGGGGAGCTGTTTTTT. The entire variable domain, with the rest obtained from reference TRBV7-2 and TRBJ2-2, is as follows: GAGVSQSPSNKVTEKGKDVELRCDPISGHTALYWYRQSLGQGLEFLIYFQGNSAPDKSGLPSDRFSAERTGGSVSTLTIQRTQQEDSAVYLCASRRLAGYTGELFFGEGSRLTVL.

This chain links TRBV5-1 with TRBJ1-2; TRBD1 aligns across 7 bases. The V segment lost 7 bases and the J segment 0 bases; nucleotides outside the gene matches: 3. The CDR3 is 13 amino acids. From germline, CDR1 is SGHRS and CDR2 YFSETQ. The DNA for the CDR3 is TGCGCCAGCCGGGACAGATCTAACTATGGCTACACCTTC. This translates into CASRDRSNYGYTF.

This clone was observed a single time. This chain links TRBV9 with TRBJ2-5; weak D call: TRBD2 (7 bases). Trimming removed 4 bases from V and 4 bases from J, with 17 bases in between. CDR1 and CDR2 (germline): SGDLS, YYNGEE. CDR3 length equals 15 residues. The CDR3 is CASSPGGQGSETQYF. CDR3 coding DNA: TGTGCCAGCAGCCCCGGGGGGCAGGGCTCAGAGACCCAGTACTTC.

The V call is TRBV7-8, the J call TRBJ1-6; D may be TRBD1 (5 bases). V lost 6 bases and J lost 6, with 15 bases in between. This CDR3 is built from 15 residues. Looked up from germline, CDR1 is SGHVS and CDR2 is FQNEAQ. The CDR3 DNA sequence: TGTGCCAGCAGTCGGATCAGGGCATCTAATTCACCCCTCCACTTT. The encoded protein is CASSRIRASNSPLHF.

This sequence joins TRBV5-1 and TRBJ1-1; D remains ambiguous. Trimming took 4 bases from V and 1 from J, leaving 11 bases between them. Germline V gene data show CDR1 as SGHRS and CDR2 as YFSETQ. This CDR3 has 14 residues. Written as DNA, the CDR3 is TGCGCCAGCAGCATTGAGGGAGCGAACACTGAAGCTTTCTTT. It yields the protein CASSIEGANTEAFF.

This chain connects TRBV18 to TRBJ2-5; D not certain. The CDR3 covers 12 residues. V was clipped by 4 bases and J by 0 bases, with 3 bases between them. Germline V CDR1 and CDR2: KGHSH, LQKENI. CDR3 in DNA: TGTGCCAGCTCACTCAACCAAGAGACCCAGTACTTC. This codes for CASSLNQETQYF.

The V gene is TRBV11-2, the J gene TRBJ1-1; D possibly corresponds to TRBD1 (5 bases). Trimming cost V 7 bases and J 0 bases, with 15 bases left between them. CDR3 length: 15 residues. CDR1 and CDR2 from the germline V gene are SGHAT and FQNNGV. The CDR3 DNA reads as TGTGCCAGCATTCTAGGGGCGGGGATGAACACTGAAGCTTTCTTT. Translation: CASILGAGMNTEAFF.

The V and J genes are TRBV2 and TRBJ2-7, with 7 bases aligning to TRBD2. There are 13 residues in the CDR3. J gave up 2 bases and V 6 bases, and 4 bases lay outside the gene matches. CDR1 and CDR2 from the germline V gene are SNHLY and FYNNEI. CDR3 DNA: TGTGCCAGCAGAGGACTAGGGACCTACGAGCAGTACTTC. This encodes CASRGLGTYEQYF.

The gene calls are TRBV6-1 and TRBJ2-3; the D gene is possibly TRBD1 (5 bases). The germline V gene encodes CDR1 MNHNS and CDR2 SASEGT. V was cut by 2 bases and J by 2 bases, with 11 bases left in between. The CDR3 is 15 amino acids. CDR3 in DNA: TGTGCCAGCAGTGAAAGTTCCAGGGACACAGATACGCAGTATTTT. Translation: CASSESSRDTDTQYF.

This chain uses TRBV7-9 with TRBJ2-5, with D uncertain. With 4 bases removed from V and 4 bases from J, the gap between germline ends came to 13 bases. CDR3 length equals 14 residues. Germline CDR1 and CDR2: SEHNR and FQNEAQ (reference sequence). CDR3: CASSSGKVRETQYF. The CDR3, as DNA: TGTGCCAGCAGCTCTGGGAAAGTAAGAGAGACCCAGTACTTC.

The rearrangement links TRBV30 to TRBJ1-1; D not resolved. The germline V gene encodes CDR1 GTSNPN and CDR2 SVGIG (reference sequence). The CDR3 covers 13 residues. Trimming stripped 1 base from V and 4 bases from J, with 10 bases between. The CDR3 nucleotides read TGTGCCTGGAGTGCCCCACCAGCCACTGAAGCTTTCTTT. Protein product: CAWSAPPATEAFF.

CDR3 coding DNA: TGTGCCAGCAGGACGAACAGCCTTCTTGGCTACACCTTC. The encoded protein is CASRTNSLLGYTF. The genes are TRBV28 and TRBJ1-2; D gene unclear. This CDR3 is built from 13 residues. Trimming took 6 bases from V and 7 from J, leaving 15 bases between them. Germline-derived CDR1 and CDR2 are MDHEN and SYDVKM.

V usage is TRBV18 and J usage is TRBJ2-7; 7 nucleotides agree with TRBD2. Germline lookup yields CDR1 KGHSH and CDR2 LQKENI. V lost 4 bases and J lost 5; bases outside the gene matches: 17. This CDR3 is 17 amino acids long. CDR3 in DNA: TGTGCCAGCTCACAAATGGGATCGGGGGGTGGTTTCCACGAGCAGTACTTC. This codes for CASSQMGSGGGFHEQYF.

The V and J genes are TRBV18 and TRBJ2-5; no definite D call. Trimming removed 6 bases at V and 3 bases at J, with 11 bases between. In germline, CDR1 is KGHSH, CDR2 LQKENI. This CDR3 comprises 13 residues. CDR3 amino acids: CASSTSRKETQYF. In DNA, the CDR3 is TGTGCCAGCTCTACGAGCAGGAAAGAGACCCAGTACTTC.

This sequence joins TRBV5-5 and TRBJ2-7; D is uncertain. CDR3 length equals 17 residues. CDR1 and CDR2 (germline): SGHKS, YYEKEE (reference sequence). Between the trimmed V and J ends, which lost 2 bases and 1 base, there was a span of 19 bases. The DNA for the CDR3 is TGTGCCAGCAGCTTCTTTGGGTTCACAAAGGGATCCTACGAGCAGTACTTC. Protein sequence: CASSFFGFTKGSYEQYF.

The V and J genes are TRBV4-1 and TRBJ2-2; maybe TRBD1 (5 bases). The V gene lost 4 bases and the J gene lost 2 bases, with 14 bases spanning the gap. Germline V gene data show CDR1 as MGHRA and CDR2 as YSYEKL. This CDR3 comprises 16 residues. CDR3: CASSRQGLKNTGELFF. The CDR3 DNA is TGCGCCAGCAGCCGCCAGGGCTTAAAAAACACCGGGGAGCTGTTTTTT.

This clone was recorded a few times. This chain uses TRBV14 with TRBJ2-7; the D is unclear. This CDR3 is 14 amino acids long. The germline CDR1 and CDR2 sequences are SGHDN and FVKESK. Trimming shortened V by 3 bases and J by 2 bases, and 11 bases separated the two germline ends. The chain's CDR3 is CASSQLSPPYEQYF. DNA for the CDR3: TGTGCCAGCAGCCAGTTGAGCCCCCCCTACGAGCAGTACTTC.

The V gene is TRBV7-2, the J gene TRBJ2-1; maybe TRBD2 (6 bases). V dropped 2 bases and J dropped 13 bases, with 18 bases sitting between them. Germline assignment: CDR1 SGHTA and CDR2 FQGNSA. The CDR3 contains 14 residues. As DNA, the CDR3 is TGTGCCAGCAGCTTAATCGCAATCAGCGGGCCTCAGTTCTTC. Protein: CASSLIAISGPQFF. Full variable domain (remainder filled in from reference TRBV7-2 and TRBJ2-1): GAGVSQSPSNKVTEKGKDVELRCDPISGHTALYWYRQSLGQGLEFLIYFQGNSAPDKSGLPSDRFSAERTGGSVSTLTIQRTQQEDSAVYLCASSLIAISGPQFFGPGTRLTVL.

The chain is built from TRBV19 and TRBJ1-1; 7 bases match TRBD1. Germline V gene data show CDR1 as LNHDA and CDR2 as SQIVND (reference sequence). Trimming cost V 9 bases and J 1 base; bases outside gene matches: 5. The CDR3 runs 13 residues. The CDR3 bases are TGTGCCAGCCGGGACAGTTGGAACACTGAAGCTTTCTTT. Its protein product is CASRDSWNTEAFF.

The chain recombines TRBV5-5 with TRBJ2-2, with D perhaps matching TRBD1 (7 bases). With 3 bases removed from V and 0 bases from J, the gap between germline ends came to 18 bases. The CDR3 contains 18 residues. From germline, CDR1 is SGHKS and CDR2 YYEKEE (reference sequence). The CDR3 DNA reads TGTGCCAGCAGCTGGCGGGACAGCCGTAGACCGAACACCGGGGAGCTGTTTTTT. It encodes CASSWRDSRRPNTGELFF. The full variable domain, rest sourced from reference TRBV5-5 and TRBJ2-2, is DAGVTQSPTHLIKTRGQQVTLRCSPISGHKSVSWYQQVLGQGPQFIFQYYEKEERGRGNFPDRFSARQFPNYSSELNVNALLLGDSALYLCASSWRDSRRPNTGELFFGEGSRLTVL.

This clone was counted once. The chain combines TRBV28 with TRBJ1-5; D is ambiguous. CDR3 length: 14 amino acids. V shed 11 bases and J shed 2 bases, with 16 bases lying between them. Germline V lookup: CDR1 MDHEN, CDR2 SYDVKM. The CDR3 here is CASGSRLRNQPQHF. In nucleotides, the CDR3 is TGTGCCTCGGGAAGTCGTCTCCGCAATCAGCCCCAGCATTTT.

The rearrangement links TRBV7-2 to TRBJ2-1; 13 bases line up with TRBD2. CDR3 size: 16 residues. Germline V gene data show CDR1 as SGHTA and CDR2 as FQGNSA. Trimming took 5 bases from V and 6 from J; bases not matched to a gene: 7. CDR3 in amino acids: CASSQLAGGPINEQFF. CDR3 DNA sequence: TGTGCCAGCAGCCAACTAGCGGGAGGGCCGATCAATGAGCAGTTCTTC. The entire variable domain, with the rest obtained from reference TRBV7-2 and TRBJ2-1, is as follows: GAGVSQSPSNKVTEKGKDVELRCDPISGHTALYWYRQSLGQGLEFLIYFQGNSAPDKSGLPSDRFSAERTGGSVSTLTIQRTQQEDSAVYLCASSQLAGGPINEQFFGPGTRLTVL.

In this sample, this clone turned up once. This chain joins TRBV18 and TRBJ1-4, with D perhaps TRBD1 (6 bases). Germline V gene sequence: CDR1 KGHSH, CDR2 LQKENI. V was cut by 3 bases and J by 0 bases, with 11 bases left in between. The CDR3 spans 16 residues. The CDR3 nucleotides are TGTGCCAGCTCACCGCCAGGGGCCGCAACTAATGAAAAACTGTTTTTT. Amino acid sequence: CASSPPGAATNEKLFF. The whole variable domain, filled in from reference TRBV18 and TRBJ1-4, reads NAGVMQNPRHLVRRRGQEARLRCSPMKGHSHVYWYRQLPEEGLKFMVYLQKENIIDESGMPKERFSAEFPKEGPSILRIQQVVRGDSAAYFCASSPPGAATNEKLFFGSGTQLSVL.

J is TRBJ1-3 and V is TRBV5-6; 7 nucleotides align to TRBD1. From germline, CDR1 is SGHDT and CDR2 YYEEEE. V was clipped by 1 base and J by 4 bases; unmatched bases: 5. This CDR3 comprises 15 residues. The CDR3 DNA reads TGTGCCAGCAGCTTGTCTCCAGGGGGAGGAAACACCATATATTTT. As protein: CASSLSPGGGNTIYF.

This clone was seen only once. The CDR3 nucleotides read TGTGCCAGCAGTGACAGGGATGGCTACACCTTC. Amino acid sequence: CASSDRDGYTF. The J gene is TRBJ1-2, the V gene TRBV28, with TRBD1 matching over 7 bases. The V and J ends lost 5 bases and 6 bases, in that order; junction bases with no gene match: 0. This CDR3 has 11 amino acids. CDR1 is MDHEN, CDR2 SYDVKM, per germline.